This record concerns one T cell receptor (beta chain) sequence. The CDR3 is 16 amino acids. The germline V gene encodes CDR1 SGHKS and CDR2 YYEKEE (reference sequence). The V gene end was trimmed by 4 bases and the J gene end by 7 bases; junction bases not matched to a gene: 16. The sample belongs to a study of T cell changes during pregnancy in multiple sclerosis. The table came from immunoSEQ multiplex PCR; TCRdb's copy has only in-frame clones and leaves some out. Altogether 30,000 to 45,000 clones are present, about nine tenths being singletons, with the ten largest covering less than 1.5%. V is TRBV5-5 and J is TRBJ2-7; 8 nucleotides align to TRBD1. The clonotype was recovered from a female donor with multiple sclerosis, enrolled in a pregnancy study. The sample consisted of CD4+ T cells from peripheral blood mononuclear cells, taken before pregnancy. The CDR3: CASSPMGFTGGQEQYF. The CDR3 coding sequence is TGTGCCAGCAGCCCGATGGGGTTTACAGGGGGTCAGGAGCAGTACTTC.